The 11 T cell receptor beta chains in this list originate from one sample, sequenced in a study of T-cell reconstitution after alpha-beta-depleted transplantation in children. Unique molecular identifiers were built into the TCRbeta library. MiXCR, applied by TCRdb to the PCR reads, yields one record per CDR3 protein. The sample records 600,000 to 700,000 distinct CDR3 sequences, roughly 17% being singletons. This sample comprised PBMCs from the stem cell graft donor, obtained from the stem cell graft. These receptors were taken from a human donor who donated a stem cell graft to a child with acute myeloid leukemia.

There are many counts of this clonotype. The J gene is TRBJ2-7, the V gene TRBV20-1, with D unresolved. The CDR3 consists of 16 residues. V was cut by 0 bases and J by 5 bases, with 20 bases left in between. The V gene's germline CDR1 is DFQATT and CDR2 SNEGSKA (reference sequence). The chain's CDR3 is CSARDPRQTLGDEQYF. The CDR3 DNA reads TGCAGTGCTAGAGACCCAAGACAAACTCTCGGCGACGAGCAGTACTTC.

The chain recombines TRBV6-2 or TRBV6-3 with TRBJ1-1, with D possibly TRBD1 on 5 matching bases. The CDR3 covers 13 residues. Trimming took off 9 bases at V and 5 bases at J, with 16 bases between the two ends. Germline-derived CDR1 and CDR2 are MNHEY and SVGEGT. CDR3 in amino acids: CASTRGEGTEAFF. The CDR3 region has the DNA TGTGCCAGTACCAGAGGGGAGGGGACTGAAGCTTTCTTT.

There are many counts of this clonotype. V and J are TRBV7-2 and TRBJ2-1; 7 positions match TRBD2. There are 17 residues in the CDR3. Losses at the gene ends were 1 base for V and 0 bases for J; bases not matched to a gene: 6. CDR1 and CDR2 (germline): SGHTA, FQGNSA. The chain's CDR3 is CASSLGSLAVSYNEQFF. As DNA, the CDR3 is TGTGCCAGCAGCTTAGGATCGCTAGCGGTCTCCTACAATGAGCAGTTCTTC.

This clonotype was found a few times. J is TRBJ1-2 and V is TRBV24-1, with no clear D. CDR3 length: 14 amino acids. Germline CDR1 is KGHDR and CDR2 is SFDVKD. Trimming shortened V by 2 bases and J by 2 bases, and 8 bases separated the two germline ends. The CDR3 nucleotides read TGTGCCACCAGTGATTCAAATTCAAACTATGGCTACACCTTC. Its translation is CATSDSNSNYGYTF.

The chain is built from TRBV4-3 and TRBJ2-2, with 8 positions matching TRBD2. The germline V gene encodes CDR1 LGHNA and CDR2 YSLEER. V lost 1 base to trimming and J lost 8 bases; unmatched junction nucleotides: 9. This CDR3 is built from 16 residues. The chain's CDR3 is CASSQGAGGPTGELFF. As DNA, the CDR3 is TGCGCCAGCAGCCAAGGGGCGGGGGGCCCTACGGGGGAGCTGTTTTTT.

This clonotype was counted many times. The chain joins TRBV29-1 to TRBJ2-1; TRBD2 matches at 8 bases. Losses at the gene ends were 4 bases for V and 10 bases for J; bases not matched to a gene: 18. Per germline, CDR1 SQVTM and CDR2 ANQGSEA. The CDR3 runs to 16 residues. CDR3 region: CSVAGTGLAPEWEQFF. CDR3 nucleotides: TGCAGCGTTGCGGGAACCGGACTAGCCCCGGAATGGGAGCAGTTCTTC.

The J gene is TRBJ1-1, the V gene TRBV10-1, with a tentative D call TRBD1 (5 bases). Per the germline V gene, CDR1 is WNHNN and CDR2 is SYGVQD (reference sequence). The CDR3 has 18 amino acids. Trimming took off 0 bases at V and 0 bases at J, with 17 bases between the two ends. The CDR3, as DNA: TGCGCCAGCAGTGAGTCGCGGAAGGGGCCGCTAATGAACACTGAAGCTTTCTTT. Translating it yields CASSESRKGPLMNTEAFF.

At least ten counts were recorded for this clonotype. V usage is TRBV20-1 and J usage is TRBJ1-1; D remains unclear. The CDR3 sequence is 12 residues long. Trimming took off 0 bases at V and 5 bases at J, with 7 bases between the two ends. In germline, CDR1 is DFQATT, CDR2 SNEGSKA (reference sequence). Here the CDR3 DNA reads TGCAGTGCTAGAGATCAAGGGACTGAAGCTTTCTTT. Protein product: CSARDQGTEAFF.

On this clonotype itself: A read error is possible here, since a much larger clone lies one base away. The V gene is TRBV9, the J gene TRBJ1-1; D not resolved. V shed 0 bases and J shed 1 base, with 4 bases lying between them. The CDR3 covers 13 residues. Germline V gene data show CDR1 as SGDLS and CDR2 as YYNGEE. CDR3 in amino acids: CASSVGWNTEAFF. In nucleotides, the CDR3 is TGTGCCAGCAGCGTAGGGTGGAACACTGAAGCTTTCTTT.

In this sample, this clonotype turned up many times. CDR3 in amino acids: CSPGLNYGYTF. The CDR3 nucleotides are TGCAGTCCAGGGTTAAACTATGGCTACACCTTC. This sequence joins TRBV20-1 and TRBJ1-2, with TRBD1 as a possible D gene (5 bases). Germline lookup yields CDR1 DFQATT and CDR2 SNEGSKA (reference sequence). This CDR3 is built from 11 residues. Trimming removed 8 bases from V and 2 bases from J, with 9 bases in between.

This clonotype was counted only a few times. This chain connects TRBV20-1 to TRBJ2-1; 11 bases map to TRBD2. Germline-derived CDR1 and CDR2 are DFQATT and SNEGSKA (reference sequence). This CDR3 has 17 residues. V gave up 1 base and J gave up 7 bases; unmatched junction bases: 12. The CDR3 reads CSARVTSGGSLGNEQFF. The CDR3 nucleotides are TGCAGTGCTAGAGTAACTAGCGGGGGTTCCCTTGGTAATGAGCAGTTCTTC.